Each of the 3 T cell receptor beta chains below was sequenced from the same sample in a study of blood T cell repertoires in COVID-19. Some clones are missing from TCRdb's copy, which holds only in-frame ones; the method was immunoSEQ multiplex PCR. The sample consists of some 93,000 clones, about 89% of them appearing once. The sample consisted of peripheral blood. All receptors come from a man in his forties or fifties with acute or convalescent COVID-19.

The CDR3 here is CASSQDTTRLNEQFF. DNA of the CDR3: TGTGCCAGCAGCCAAGATACCACGCGGCTCAATGAGCAGTTCTTC. The rearrangement links TRBV3-1 (or the pseudogene TRBV3-2) to TRBJ2-1; D remains ambiguous. CDR3 length equals 15 residues. Germline-derived CDR1 and CDR2 are LGHDT and YNNKEL (reference sequence). V lost 0 bases and J lost 6, with 12 bases in between.

J is TRBJ1-1 and V is TRBV3-1 (or the pseudogene TRBV3-2); 7 bases are a match to TRBD1. The CDR3 is made up of 16 amino acids. The germline gives CDR1 LGHDT, CDR2 YNNKEL (reference sequence). Trimming took 1 base from V and 4 from J; bases not matched to a gene: 9. CDR3 sequence reads: CASSQAGGWGATEAFF. As DNA, the CDR3 is TGTGCCAGCAGCCAAGCAGGGGGTTGGGGTGCCACTGAAGCTTTCTTT.

This rearrangement joins TRBV15 to TRBJ2-7, with a tentative D call TRBD2 (5 bases). The CDR3 contains 12 residues. The V and J ends lost 5 bases and 5 bases respectively, with 10 bases between them. CDR1 is LNHNV, CDR2 YYDKDF, per germline (reference sequence). CDR3 sequence: CATSLTRDEQYF. CDR3 coding DNA: TGTGCCACCAGCCTCACGAGGGACGAGCAGTACTTC.